This T cell receptor beta chain appears in the sequencing data of a study of immune evolution from preneoplasia to lung adenocarcinoma. General study results and limits: Later-stage lesions appeared to have more T cells, more diversity, less clonality.

Regarding this clone: Its antigen is currently unknown.

Patient tissue came from resections in Japan or China, 2014–2017. Macro-dissection enriched premalignant or tumor cells before nucleic acid extraction. Trimming left V 2 bases short and J 1 base short, with 6 bases between. The CDR3 covers 15 residues. Germline V CDR1 and CDR2: SGHTA, FQGNSA. Produced via immunoSEQ multiplex PCR; TCRdb's table is partial and in-frame only. The table shows about 5,000 clones, with around three quarters occurring only once. The V and J genes are TRBV7-2 and TRBJ2-6; D is uncertain. The origin of this receptor is a person between 70 and 80 years old with lung adenocarcinoma. Material for sequencing was FFPE minimally invasive lung adenocarcinoma tissue. CDR3 coding DNA: TGTGCCAGCAGCTTAATCCAATCTGGGGCCAACGTCCTGACTTTC. It yields the protein CASSLIQSGANVLTF. Filled out from reference TRBV7-2 and TRBJ2-6, the complete variable domain reads GAGVSQSPSNKVTEKGKDVELRCDPISGHTALYWYRQSLGQGLEFLIYFQGNSAPDKSGLPSDRFSAERTGGSVSTLTIQRTQQEDSAVYLCASSLIQSGANVLTFGAGSRLTVL.